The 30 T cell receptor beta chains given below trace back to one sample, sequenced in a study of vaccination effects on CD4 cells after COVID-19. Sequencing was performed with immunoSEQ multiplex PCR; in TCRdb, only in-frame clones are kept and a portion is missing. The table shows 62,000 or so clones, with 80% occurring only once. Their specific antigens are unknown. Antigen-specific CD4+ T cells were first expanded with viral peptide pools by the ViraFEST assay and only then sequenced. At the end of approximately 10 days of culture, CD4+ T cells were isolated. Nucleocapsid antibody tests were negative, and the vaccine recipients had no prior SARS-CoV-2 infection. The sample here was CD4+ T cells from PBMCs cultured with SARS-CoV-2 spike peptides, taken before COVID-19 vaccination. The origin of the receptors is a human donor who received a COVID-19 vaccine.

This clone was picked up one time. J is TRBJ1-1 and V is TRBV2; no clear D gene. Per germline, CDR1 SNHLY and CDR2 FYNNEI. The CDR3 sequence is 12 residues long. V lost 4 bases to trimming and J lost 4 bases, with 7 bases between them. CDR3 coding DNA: TGTGCCAGCAGTGTCCTAGGCACTGAAGCTTTCTTT. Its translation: CASSVLGTEAFF. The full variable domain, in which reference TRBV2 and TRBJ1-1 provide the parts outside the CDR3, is EPEVTQTPSHQVTQMGQEVILRCVPISNHLYFYWYRQILGQKVEFLVSFYNNEISEKSEIFDDQFSVERPDGSNFTLKIRSTKLEDSAMYFCASSVLGTEAFFGQGTRLTVV.

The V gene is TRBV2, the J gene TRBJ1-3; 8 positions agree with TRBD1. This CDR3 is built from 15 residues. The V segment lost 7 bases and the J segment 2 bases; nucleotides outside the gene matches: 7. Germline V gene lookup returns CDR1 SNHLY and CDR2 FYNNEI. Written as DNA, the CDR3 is TGTGCCAGCAAAAGGACAGGGCGGACTGGAAACACCATATATTTT. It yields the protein CASKRTGRTGNTIYF.

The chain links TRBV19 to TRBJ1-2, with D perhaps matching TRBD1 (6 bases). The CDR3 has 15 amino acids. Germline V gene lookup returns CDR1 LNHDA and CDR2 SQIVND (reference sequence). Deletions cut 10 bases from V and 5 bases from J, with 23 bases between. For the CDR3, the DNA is TGTGCCACTCTAGGGACCTCGACAGGAAGTTATGGCTACACCTTC. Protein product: CATLGTSTGSYGYTF.

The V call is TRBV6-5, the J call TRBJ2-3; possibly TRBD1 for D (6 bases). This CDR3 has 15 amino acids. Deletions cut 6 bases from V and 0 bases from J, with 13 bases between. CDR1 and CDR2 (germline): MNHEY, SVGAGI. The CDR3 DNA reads TGTGCCAGCAGCTACAGGACAGCTAGCACAGATACGCAGTATTTT. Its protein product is CASSYRTASTDTQYF.

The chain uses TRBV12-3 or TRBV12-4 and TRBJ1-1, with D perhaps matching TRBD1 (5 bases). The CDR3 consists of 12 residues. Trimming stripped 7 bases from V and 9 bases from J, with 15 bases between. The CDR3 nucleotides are TGTGCCAGCAACTCTGGCGCGGGGCAAGCTTTCTTT. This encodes CASNSGAGQAFF.

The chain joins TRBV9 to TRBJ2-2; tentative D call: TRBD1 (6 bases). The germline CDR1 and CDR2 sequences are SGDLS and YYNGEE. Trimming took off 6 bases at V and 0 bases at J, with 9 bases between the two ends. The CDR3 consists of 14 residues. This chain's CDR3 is CASKKGANTGELFF. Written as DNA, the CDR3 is TGTGCCAGCAAGAAGGGGGCGAACACCGGGGAGCTGTTTTTT.

The CDR3 loop reads CASSLVGSRETQYF. The DNA for the CDR3 is TGCGCCAGCAGCTTGGTTGGGAGTCGAGAGACCCAGTACTTC. The rearrangement joins TRBV5-1 to TRBJ2-5; TRBD2 might be the D (5 bases). The germline CDR1 and CDR2 sequences are SGHRS and YFSETQ. Deletions cut 0 bases from V and 4 bases from J, with 10 bases between. The CDR3 contains 14 residues.

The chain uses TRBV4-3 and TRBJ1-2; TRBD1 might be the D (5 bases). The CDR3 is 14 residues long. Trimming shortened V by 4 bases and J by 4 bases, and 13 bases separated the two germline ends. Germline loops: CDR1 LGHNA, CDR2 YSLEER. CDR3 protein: CASSPMGVSYGYTF. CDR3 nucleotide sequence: TGCGCCAGCAGCCCAATGGGGGTTTCCTATGGCTACACCTTC.

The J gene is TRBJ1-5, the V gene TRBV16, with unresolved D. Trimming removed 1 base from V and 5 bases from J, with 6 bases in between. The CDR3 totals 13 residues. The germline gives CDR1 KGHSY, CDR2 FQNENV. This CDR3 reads CASSQFGDQPQHF. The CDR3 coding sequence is TGTGCCAGCAGCCAATTTGGAGATCAGCCCCAGCATTTT.

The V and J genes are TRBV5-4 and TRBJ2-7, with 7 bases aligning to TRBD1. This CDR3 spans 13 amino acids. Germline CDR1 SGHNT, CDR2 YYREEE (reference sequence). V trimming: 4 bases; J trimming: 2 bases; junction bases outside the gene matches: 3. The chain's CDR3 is CASSQDRTYEQYV. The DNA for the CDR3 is TGTGCCAGCAGCCAGGACAGGACCTACGAGCAGTACGTC.

Here the CDR3 DNA reads TGTGCCACCAGGACAGCCACAGATACGCAGTATTTT. Translation gives CATRTATDTQYF. The chain has TRBV6-5 and TRBJ2-3; tentatively, D is TRBD1 (6 bases). Deletions cut 10 bases from V and 2 bases from J, with 10 bases between. Germline V gene sequence: CDR1 MNHEY, CDR2 SVGAGI. The CDR3 covers 12 residues.

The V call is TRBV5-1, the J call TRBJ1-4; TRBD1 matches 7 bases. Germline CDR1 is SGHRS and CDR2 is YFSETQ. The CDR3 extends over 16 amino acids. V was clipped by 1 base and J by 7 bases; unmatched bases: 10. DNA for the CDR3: TGCGCCAGCAGCTTGACCTCAGGACAGGTAGTTGAAAAACTGTTTTTT. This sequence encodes CASSLTSGQVVEKLFF.

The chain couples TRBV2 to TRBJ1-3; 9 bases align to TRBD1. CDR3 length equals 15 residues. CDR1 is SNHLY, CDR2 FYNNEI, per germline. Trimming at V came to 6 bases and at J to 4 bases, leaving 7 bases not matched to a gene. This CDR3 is CASSQTGTGGNTIYF. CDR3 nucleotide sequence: TGTGCCAGCAGCCAAACCGGGACAGGGGGAAACACCATATATTTT. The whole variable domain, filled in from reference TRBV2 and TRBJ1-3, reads EPEVTQTPSHQVTQMGQEVILRCVPISNHLYFYWYRQILGQKVEFLVSFYNNEISEKSEIFDDQFSVERPDGSNFTLKIRSTKLEDSAMYFCASSQTGTGGNTIYFGEGSWLTVV.

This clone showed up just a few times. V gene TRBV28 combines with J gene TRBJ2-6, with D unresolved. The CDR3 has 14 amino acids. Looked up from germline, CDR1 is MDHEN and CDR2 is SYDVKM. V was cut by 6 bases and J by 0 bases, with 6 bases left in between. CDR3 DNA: TGTGCCAGCAGAGGAAACTCTGGGGCCAACGTCCTGACTTTC. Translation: CASRGNSGANVLTF.

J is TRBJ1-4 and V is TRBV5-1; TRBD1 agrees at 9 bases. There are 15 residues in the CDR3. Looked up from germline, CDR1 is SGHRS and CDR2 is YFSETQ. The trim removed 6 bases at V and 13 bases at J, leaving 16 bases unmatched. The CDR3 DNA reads TGCGCCAGCATCTGGGGACAGGGTGTTACGTTGCGACTGTTTTTT. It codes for CASIWGQGVTLRLFF.

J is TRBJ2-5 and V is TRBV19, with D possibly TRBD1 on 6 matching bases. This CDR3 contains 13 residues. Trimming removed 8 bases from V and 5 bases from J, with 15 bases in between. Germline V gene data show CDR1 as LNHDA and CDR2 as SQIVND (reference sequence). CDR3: CASQRNRVETQYF. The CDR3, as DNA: TGTGCCAGTCAACGAAACAGGGTCGAGACCCAGTACTTC.

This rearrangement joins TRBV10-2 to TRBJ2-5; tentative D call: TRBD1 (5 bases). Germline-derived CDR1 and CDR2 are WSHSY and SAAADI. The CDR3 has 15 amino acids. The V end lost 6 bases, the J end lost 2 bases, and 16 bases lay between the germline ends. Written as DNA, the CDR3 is TGCGCCAGCAGAGATCAGGGCGGATATCAAGAGACCCAGTACTTC. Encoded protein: CASRDQGGYQETQYF.

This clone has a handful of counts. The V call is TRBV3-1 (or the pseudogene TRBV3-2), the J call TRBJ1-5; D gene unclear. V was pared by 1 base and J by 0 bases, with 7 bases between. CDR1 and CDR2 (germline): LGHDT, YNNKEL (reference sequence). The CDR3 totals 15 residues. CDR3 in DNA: TGTGCCAGCAGCCAAGGCAGTATTAGCAATCAGCCCCAGCATTTT. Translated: CASSQGSISNQPQHF.

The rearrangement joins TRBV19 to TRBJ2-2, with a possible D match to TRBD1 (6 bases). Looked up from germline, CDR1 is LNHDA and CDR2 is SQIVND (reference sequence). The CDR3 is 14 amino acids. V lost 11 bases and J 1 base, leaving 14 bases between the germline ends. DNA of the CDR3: TGTGCCTCGAGGGGACATGAGAACACCGGGGAGCTGTTTTTT. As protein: CASRGHENTGELFF.

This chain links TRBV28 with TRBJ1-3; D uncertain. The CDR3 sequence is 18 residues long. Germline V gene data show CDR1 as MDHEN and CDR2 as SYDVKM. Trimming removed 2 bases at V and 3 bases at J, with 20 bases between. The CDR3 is CASSLMFGKLIRGNTIYF. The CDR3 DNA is TGTGCCAGCAGTTTAATGTTCGGGAAACTGATCCGTGGAAACACCATATATTTT.

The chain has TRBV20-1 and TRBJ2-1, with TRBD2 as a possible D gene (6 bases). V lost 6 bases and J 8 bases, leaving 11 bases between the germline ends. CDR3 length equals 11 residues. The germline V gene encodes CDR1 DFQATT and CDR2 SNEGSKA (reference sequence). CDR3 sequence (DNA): TGCAGTGCACCGACTAGAGATGAGCAGTTCTTC. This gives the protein CSAPTRDEQFF.

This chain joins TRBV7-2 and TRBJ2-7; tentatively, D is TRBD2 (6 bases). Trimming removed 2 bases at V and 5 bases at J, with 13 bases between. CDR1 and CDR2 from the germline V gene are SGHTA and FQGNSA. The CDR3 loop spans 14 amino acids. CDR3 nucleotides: TGTGCCAGCAGCTTACAACCGGGGGTCCACGAGCAGTACGTC. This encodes CASSLQPGVHEQYV.

For the CDR3, the DNA is TGCGCCAGCAGCTTGGTGGCGGCTAATGAAAAACTGTTTTTT. It is translated as CASSLVAANEKLFF. The J gene is TRBJ1-4, the V gene TRBV5-1, with D unresolved. CDR3 size: 14 residues. Trimming took off 0 bases at V and 3 bases at J, with 6 bases between the two ends. Germline CDR1 and CDR2: SGHRS and YFSETQ.

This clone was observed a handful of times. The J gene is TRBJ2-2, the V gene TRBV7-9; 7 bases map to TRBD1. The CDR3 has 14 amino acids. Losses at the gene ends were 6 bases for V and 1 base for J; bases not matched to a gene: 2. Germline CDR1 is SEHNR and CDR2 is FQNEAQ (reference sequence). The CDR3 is CASSRQGNTGELFF. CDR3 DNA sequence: TGTGCCAGCAGTCGACAGGGGAACACCGGGGAGCTGTTTTTT.

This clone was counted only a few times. The CDR3 DNA reads TGCGCCAGCAGCCAAGCCGGCCGGAAAAACAATGAGCAGTTCTTC. Residues: CASSQAGRKNNEQFF. The chain recombines TRBV4-1 with TRBJ2-1; D call uncertain. The CDR3 extends over 15 amino acids. From germline, CDR1 is MGHRA and CDR2 YSYEKL. Between the trimmed V and J ends, which lost 1 base and 5 bases, there was a span of 12 bases.

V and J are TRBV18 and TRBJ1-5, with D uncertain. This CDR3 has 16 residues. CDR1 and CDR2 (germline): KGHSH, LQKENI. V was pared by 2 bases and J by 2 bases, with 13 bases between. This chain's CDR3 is CASSPNPPNGNQPQHF. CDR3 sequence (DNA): TGTGCCAGCTCACCAAATCCCCCGAACGGCAATCAGCCCCAGCATTTT. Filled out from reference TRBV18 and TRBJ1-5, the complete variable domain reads NAGVMQNPRHLVRRRGQEARLRCSPMKGHSHVYWYRQLPEEGLKFMVYLQKENIIDESGMPKERFSAEFPKEGPSILRIQQVVRGDSAAYFCASSPNPPNGNQPQHFGDGTRLSIL.

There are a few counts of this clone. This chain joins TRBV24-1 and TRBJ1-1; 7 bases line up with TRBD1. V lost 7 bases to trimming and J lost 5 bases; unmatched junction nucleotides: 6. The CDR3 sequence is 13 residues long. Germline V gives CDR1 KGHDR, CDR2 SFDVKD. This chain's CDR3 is CATRDRAKTEAFF. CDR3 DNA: TGTGCCACCAGAGACAGGGCCAAAACTGAAGCTTTCTTT.

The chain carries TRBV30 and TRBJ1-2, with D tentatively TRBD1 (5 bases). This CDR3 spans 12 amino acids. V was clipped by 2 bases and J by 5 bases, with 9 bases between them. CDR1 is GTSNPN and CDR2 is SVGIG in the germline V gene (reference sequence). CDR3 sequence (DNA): TGTGCCTGGAGTAGCCAGGGATATGGCTACACCTTC. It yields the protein CAWSSQGYGYTF.

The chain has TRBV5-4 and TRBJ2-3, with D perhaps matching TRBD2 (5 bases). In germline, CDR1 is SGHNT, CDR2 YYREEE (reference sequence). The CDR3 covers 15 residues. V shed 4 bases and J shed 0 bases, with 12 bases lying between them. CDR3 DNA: TGTGCCAGCAGCACCGGGGTAGCGAGCACAGATACGCAGTATTTT. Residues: CASSTGVASTDTQYF.

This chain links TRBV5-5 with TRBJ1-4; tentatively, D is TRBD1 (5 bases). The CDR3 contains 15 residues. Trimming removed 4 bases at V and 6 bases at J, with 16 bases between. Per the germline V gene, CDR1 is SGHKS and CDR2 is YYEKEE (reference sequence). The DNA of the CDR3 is TGTGCCAGCAGCGCACCGACGGGGGTTTATGAAAAACTGTTTTTT. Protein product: CASSAPTGVYEKLFF.